One sample yielded the 6 T cell receptor beta chains listed below, sequenced in a study of cytomegalovirus exposure and HLA in healthy donors. The PCR used 60 Vbeta and 13 Jbeta primers. Produced via immunoSEQ multiplex PCR; TCRdb's table is partial and in-frame only. The sample shows 200,000 to 250,000 clones, approximately 84% of them seen only once. Source material: PBMCs. These receptors came from a woman aged 40-49 years in good health and CMV-seronegative.

The chain employs TRBV2 and TRBJ2-3; D possibly corresponds to TRBD2 (7 bases). This CDR3 is built from 14 residues. V lost 6 bases and J lost 2, with 12 bases in between. Germline-derived CDR1 and CDR2 are SNHLY and FYNNEI. The CDR3 DNA reads TGTGCCAGCAGCCCTGGGGGGGCCACAGATACGCAGTATTTT. Residues: CASSPGGATDTQYF.

The genes are TRBV1 and TRBJ2-4; the tabulated D call, TRBD1, remains unverified against the DNA. TRBV1 corresponds to a pseudogene. CDR3 length equals 18 residues. The CDR3 is CTSSQDHLTWGPGDIQYF. The CDR3 coding sequence is TGCACCAGCAGCCAGGATCACCTGACTTGGGGCCCGGGTGACATTCAGTACTTC.

The genes are TRBV30 and TRBJ1-3; a weak D match, TRBD1 (6 bases). The CDR3 covers 19 residues. The germline gives CDR1 GTSNPN, CDR2 SVGIG (reference sequence). Trimming stripped 1 base from V and 0 bases from J, with 22 bases between. CDR3 region: CAWSASLSATGTSGNTIYF. The CDR3 DNA follows: TGTGCCTGGAGTGCTAGTCTCAGCGCTACAGGGACCTCTGGAAACACCATATATTTT.

The chain is built from TRBV2 and TRBJ1-2, with TRBD1 identical over 8 bases. J lost 8 bases, V lost 3 bases, and 5 bases had no gene match. CDR3 length: 13 residues. CDR1 is SNHLY and CDR2 is FYNNEI in the germline V gene. In DNA form, the CDR3 reads TGTGCCAGCAGTGACACAGGGGGAGGGGGCTACACCTTC. It encodes CASSDTGGGGYTF. Using reference TRBV2 and TRBJ1-2 for the parts outside the CDR3, the full variable domain is EPEVTQTPSHQVTQMGQEVILRCVPISNHLYFYWYRQILGQKVEFLVSFYNNEISEKSEIFDDQFSVERPDGSNFTLKIRSTKLEDSAMYFCASSDTGGGGYTFGSGTRLTVV.

J is TRBJ2-7 and V is TRBV18; D is uncertain. Looked up from germline, CDR1 is KGHSH and CDR2 is LQKENI. Trimming removed 4 bases from V and 2 bases from J, with 9 bases in between. The CDR3 runs to 13 residues. The CDR3 sequence: CASSLAATYEQYF. The CDR3 bases are TGTGCCAGCTCACTGGCGGCCACCTACGAGCAGTACTTC.

This chain uses TRBV5-1 with TRBJ1-1; possibly TRBD1 for D (5 bases). V was shortened by 0 bases and J by 3 bases, with 12 bases between the two germline ends. Germline V gives CDR1 SGHRS, CDR2 YFSETQ. The CDR3 length is 15 residues. DNA for the CDR3: TGCGCCAGCAGCTTGGTTCAGGGTGGGGACACTGAAGCTTTCTTT. This gives the protein CASSLVQGGDTEAFF.